The following is a T cell receptor (beta chain) sequence with its context. No antigen is known for it. CDR1 is SGHTA, CDR2 FQGTGA, per germline. The CDR3 has 13 amino acids. V was pared by 3 bases and J by 6 bases, with 10 bases between. The data were taken from a study of cytomegalovirus exposure and HLA in healthy donors. PCR primers comprised 60 Vbeta and 13 Jbeta primers. The table came from immunoSEQ multiplex PCR; TCRdb's copy has only in-frame clones and leaves some out. The table for this sample gives some 40,000 clones. Study-wide results and caveats: Cytomegalovirus association was assigned to 170 or so TCR beta chains.

This rearrangement joins TRBV7-3 to TRBJ2-3, with TRBD1 as a possible D gene (6 bases). The sequencing sample was made of PBMCs. The origin of this receptor is a human donor in good health. CDR3 in DNA: TGTGCCAGCAGCTTCCACAGGGAGGATACGCAGTATTTT. Translating gives CASSFHREDTQYF.